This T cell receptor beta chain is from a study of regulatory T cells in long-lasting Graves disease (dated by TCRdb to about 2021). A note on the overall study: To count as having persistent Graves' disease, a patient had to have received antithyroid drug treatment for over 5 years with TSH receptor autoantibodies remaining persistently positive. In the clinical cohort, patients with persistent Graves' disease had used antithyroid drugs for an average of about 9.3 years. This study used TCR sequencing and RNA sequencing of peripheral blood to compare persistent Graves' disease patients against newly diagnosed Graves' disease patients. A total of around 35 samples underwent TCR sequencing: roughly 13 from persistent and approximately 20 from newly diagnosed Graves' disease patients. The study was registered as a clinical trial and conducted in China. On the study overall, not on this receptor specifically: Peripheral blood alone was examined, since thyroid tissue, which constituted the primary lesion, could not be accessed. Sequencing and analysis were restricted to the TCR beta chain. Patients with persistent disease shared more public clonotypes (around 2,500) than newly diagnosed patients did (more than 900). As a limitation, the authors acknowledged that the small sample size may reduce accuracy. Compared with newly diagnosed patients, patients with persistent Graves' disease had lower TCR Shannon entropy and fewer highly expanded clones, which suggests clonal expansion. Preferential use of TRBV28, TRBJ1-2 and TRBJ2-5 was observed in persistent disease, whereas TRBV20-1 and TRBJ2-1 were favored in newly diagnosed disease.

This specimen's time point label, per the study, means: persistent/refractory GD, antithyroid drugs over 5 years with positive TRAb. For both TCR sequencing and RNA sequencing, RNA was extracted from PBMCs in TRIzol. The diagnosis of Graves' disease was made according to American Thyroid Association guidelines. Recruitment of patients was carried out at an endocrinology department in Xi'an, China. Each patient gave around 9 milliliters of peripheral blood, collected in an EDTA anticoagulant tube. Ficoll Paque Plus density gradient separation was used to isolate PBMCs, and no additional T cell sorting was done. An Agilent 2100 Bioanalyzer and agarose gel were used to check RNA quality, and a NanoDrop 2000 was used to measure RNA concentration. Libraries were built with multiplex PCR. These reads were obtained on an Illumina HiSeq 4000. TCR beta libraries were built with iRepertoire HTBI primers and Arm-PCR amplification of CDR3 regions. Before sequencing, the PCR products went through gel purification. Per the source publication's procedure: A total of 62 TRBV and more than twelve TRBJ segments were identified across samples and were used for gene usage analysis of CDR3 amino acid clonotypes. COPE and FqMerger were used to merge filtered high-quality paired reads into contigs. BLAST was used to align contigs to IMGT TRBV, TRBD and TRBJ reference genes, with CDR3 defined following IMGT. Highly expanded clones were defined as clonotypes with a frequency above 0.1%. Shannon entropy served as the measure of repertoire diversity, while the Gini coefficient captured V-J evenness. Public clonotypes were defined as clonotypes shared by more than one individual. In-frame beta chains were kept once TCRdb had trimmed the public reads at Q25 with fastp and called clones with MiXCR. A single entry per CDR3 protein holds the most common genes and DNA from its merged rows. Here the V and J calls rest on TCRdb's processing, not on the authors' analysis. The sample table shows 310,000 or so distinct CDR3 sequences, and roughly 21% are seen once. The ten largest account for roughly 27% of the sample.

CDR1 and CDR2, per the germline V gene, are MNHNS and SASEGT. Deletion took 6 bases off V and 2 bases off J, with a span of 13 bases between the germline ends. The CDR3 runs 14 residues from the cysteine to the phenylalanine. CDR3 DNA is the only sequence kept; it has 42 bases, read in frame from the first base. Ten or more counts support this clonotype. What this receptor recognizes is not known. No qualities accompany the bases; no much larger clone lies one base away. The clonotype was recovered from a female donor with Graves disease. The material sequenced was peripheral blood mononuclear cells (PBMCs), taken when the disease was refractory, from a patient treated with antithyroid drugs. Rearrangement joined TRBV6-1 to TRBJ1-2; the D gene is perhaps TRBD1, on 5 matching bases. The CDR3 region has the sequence CASRDTGTNYGYTF. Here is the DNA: TGTGCCAGCAGGGACACCGGGACCAACTATGGCTACACCTTC.